This T cell receptor (beta chain) was documented in a study of T cells in Graves' hyperthyroidism and ophthalmopathy. Study-level background: Pretreatment peripheral blood was obtained at initial diagnosis.

Researchers took RNA transcripts and amplified the TCR beta CDR3 regions from them. The TCR CDR3 first-round RT-PCR relied on the HTBI primer set. TCRdb reanalysed the multiplex PCR reads using MiXCR and keeps one entry per CDR3 protein. This table holds 75,000 to 100,000 distinct CDR3 sequences, roughly 49% found once. This CDR3 is 13 amino acids long. Trimming cost V 7 bases and J 7 bases, with 16 bases left between them. Germline lookup yields CDR1 SEHNR and CDR2 FQNEAQ (reference sequence). This clonotype has just a few counts. Its target is unknown. Overall study results and limits: Before onset, by a median of approximately 6.2 months, the model predicted ophthalmopathy. A model of 13 V-J pairs discriminated ophthalmopathy from stable hyperthyroidism. Clonotypes that were expanded in thyroid above 0.001 mostly appeared in blood too.

The sequenced material came from blood. This TCR derives from a woman in her 40s with Graves' hyperthyroidism. V usage is TRBV7-9 and J usage is TRBJ1-2; a weak D match, TRBD1 (5 bases). The CDR3 here is CASTLPGTSGYTF. The DNA of the CDR3 is TGTGCCAGCACCCTTCCCGGGACGTCTGGCTACACCTTC.